This T cell receptor beta chain was recovered during a study of T-cell memory formation after mild COVID-19. Background on the study: TCR clusters were largely donor specific. Findings and caveats of the study: Contracting CD4+ clones lay largely in CM and EM, with CD8+ ones residing in EMRA. Cross-reactive memory seemingly joined, as some responding clones were found in pre-infection memory.

One entry per CDR3 protein, called by TCRdb with MiXCR from the 5' RACE reads. The sample lists around 80,000 distinct CDR3 sequences, about 14% occurring once. Concerning this clonotype: Its antigen is not known.

The CDR3 consists of 13 residues. The ends were cut back, 3 bases at V and 8 bases at J, with 11 bases in the middle. Germline CDR1 SGHTA, CDR2 FQGTGA. The rearrangement joins TRBV7-3 to TRBJ2-1, with D possibly being TRBD1 or TRBD2 (5 bases each). The clonotype comes from an adult woman who had mild COVID-19 (a few samples of this study predate the infection). Cell type and time point are not known. The sequenced material came from PBMCs or a T cell subset sorted from them (not recorded which). CDR3 protein: CASSFTGRDEQFF. CDR3 bases: TGTGCCAGCAGCTTCACGGGGCGGGATGAGCAGTTCTTC.